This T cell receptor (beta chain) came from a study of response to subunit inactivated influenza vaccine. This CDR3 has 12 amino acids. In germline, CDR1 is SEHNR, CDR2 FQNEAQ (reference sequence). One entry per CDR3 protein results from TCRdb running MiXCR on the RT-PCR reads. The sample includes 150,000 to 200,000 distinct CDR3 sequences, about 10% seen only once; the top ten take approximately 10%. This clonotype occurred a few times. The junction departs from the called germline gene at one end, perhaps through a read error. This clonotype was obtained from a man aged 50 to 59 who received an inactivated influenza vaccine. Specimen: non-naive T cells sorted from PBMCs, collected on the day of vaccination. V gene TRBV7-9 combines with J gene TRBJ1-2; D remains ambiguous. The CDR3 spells CASSSQNSGSSF. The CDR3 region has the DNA TGTGCCAGCAGCTCTCAGAACTCGGGCAGCAGCTTC.